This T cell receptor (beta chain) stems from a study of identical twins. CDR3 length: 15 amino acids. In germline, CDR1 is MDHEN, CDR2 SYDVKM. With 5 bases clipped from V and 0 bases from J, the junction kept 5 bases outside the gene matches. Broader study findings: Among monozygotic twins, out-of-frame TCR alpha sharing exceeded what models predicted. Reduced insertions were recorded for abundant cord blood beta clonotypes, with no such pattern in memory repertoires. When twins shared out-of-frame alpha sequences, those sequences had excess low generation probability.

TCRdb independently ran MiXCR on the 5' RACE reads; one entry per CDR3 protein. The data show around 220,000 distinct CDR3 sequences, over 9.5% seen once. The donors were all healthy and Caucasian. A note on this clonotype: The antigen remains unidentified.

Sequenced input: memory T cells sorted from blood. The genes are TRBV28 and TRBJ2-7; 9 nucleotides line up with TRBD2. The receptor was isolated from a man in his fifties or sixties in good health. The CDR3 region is CASSRLAVSSYEQYF. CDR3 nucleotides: TGTGCCAGCAGTAGACTAGCGGTAAGCTCCTACGAGCAGTACTTC.